This T cell receptor (beta chain) was documented in a study of Graves' ophthalmopathy and Graves' hyperthyroidism. Study-wide results and limits: Most thyroid clonotypes with frequency above 0.001 were detected in blood too.

As concerns this clonotype: Its antigen is unidentified.

RNA transcripts provided the template for amplifying TCR beta CDR3 regions. First-round RT-PCR with HTBI primers preceded a second-round multiplex PCR. TCRdb itself ran the multiplex PCR reads through MiXCR, one entry per CDR3 protein. Of hundreds of thousands of distinct CDR3 sequences listed, 15% were seen once; the top ten hold 5.5% to 7%. The PBMCs used were ones drawn from approximately 9.9 ml of fresh peripheral blood. Germline V gene data show CDR1 as MGHRA and CDR2 as YSYEKL. Trimming removed 2 bases from V and 2 bases from J; junction bases left unmatched: 2. The CDR3 sequence is 14 residues long.

The chain combines TRBV4-1 with TRBJ2-7; 8 bases fit TRBD1. Sequencing was performed on peripheral blood. This receptor was identified in a woman under 30 with stable Graves' hyperthyroidism. The CDR3 reads CASSQSGQAYEQYF. The CDR3 DNA is TGCGCCAGCAGCCAATCGGGACAGGCCTACGAGCAGTACTTC.